This T cell receptor (beta chain) was recovered during a study of blood T cell repertoires in COVID-19. Study-wide background: Samples taken during acute and convalescent COVID-19 were collected in the United States, Italy and Spain.

Sequencing was performed with immunoSEQ multiplex PCR; in TCRdb, only in-frame clones are kept and a portion is missing. This sample has around 190,000 clones, with about four fifths found just once. The sequence was obtained from a man aged 70 or older with active or convalescent COVID-19. Sequenced material: peripheral blood.

This chain's CDR3 is CASSQDPGGSGVGTDTQYF. The DNA of the CDR3 is TGTGCCAGCAGCCAAGACCCCGGGGGTAGCGGGGTCGGAACAGATACGCAGTATTTT. V usage is TRBV4-2 and J usage is TRBJ2-3, with 8 bases fitting TRBD2. This CDR3 spans 19 amino acids. Germline assignment: CDR1 LGHNA and CDR2 YNFKEQ. The V and J ends lost 0 bases and 3 bases, in that order; junction bases with no gene match: 14.